A single sample is the source of the 6 T cell receptor beta chains below, sequenced in a study of blood T cell repertoires in COVID-19. Profiled with immunoSEQ multiplex PCR; TCRdb holds only in-frame clones, not every one. The table has 150,000 or so clones, around 85% seen once; the top ten hold more than 3%. The sequenced sample consisted of peripheral blood. The receptors come from a woman in her sixties or seventies with acute or convalescent COVID-19.

The chain couples TRBV2 to TRBJ1-6; weak D call: TRBD1 (6 bases). The germline V gene encodes CDR1 SNHLY and CDR2 FYNNEI. The CDR3 sequence is 19 residues long. The V end lost 4 bases, the J end lost 3 bases, and 22 bases lay between the germline ends. In DNA, the CDR3 is TGTGCCAGCAGTGTTGAGGACAGAGGGCTATGGGGCTATAATTCACCCCTCCACTTT. This sequence encodes CASSVEDRGLWGYNSPLHF.

V gene TRBV7-9 combines with J gene TRBJ1-1; 7 bases align to TRBD1. The CDR3 is 14 amino acids. The ends lost 3 bases at V and 1 base at J; junction bases unmatched: 2. CDR1 is SEHNR and CDR2 is FQNEAQ in the germline V gene (reference sequence). The CDR3 region is CASSFGTENTEAFF. The CDR3 DNA follows: TGTGCCAGCAGCTTTGGGACAGAGAACACTGAAGCTTTCTTT.

This chain uses TRBV19 with TRBJ2-3, with TRBD1 matching over 8 bases. V lost 7 bases, J lost 4 bases, and 13 bases stayed unmatched. Germline CDR1 is LNHDA and CDR2 is SQIVND (reference sequence). The CDR3 length is 16 residues. CDR3 amino acids: CASTDRGRGRADTQYF. CDR3 sequence (DNA): TGTGCCAGTACCGACAGGGGACGTGGGCGGGCAGATACGCAGTATTTT.

A word on this clone: A junction end diverges from the germline sequence, so it may reflect a read error. The CDR3 protein is CASSSDWGKDF. CDR3 DNA: TGTGCCAGCAGCTCGGACTGGGGAAAAGACTTC. The gene calls are TRBV7-2 and TRBJ1-2, with D unresolved. Germline loops: CDR1 SGHTA, CDR2 FQGNSA. CDR3 length: 11 amino acids.

This sequence joins TRBV7-9 and TRBJ2-1; 8 nucleotides align to TRBD2. Germline V gene data show CDR1 as SEHNR and CDR2 as FQNEAQ (reference sequence). Germline trimming cut 1 base from V and 8 bases from J; bases unmatched to any gene: 10. The CDR3 runs to 16 residues. CDR3 sequence (DNA): TGTGCCAGCAGCTTAGATACTAGCGGCATATGGGATGAGCAGTTCTTC. Amino acids: CASSLDTSGIWDEQFF.

The chain couples TRBV15 to TRBJ1-5; the D is unclear. V gave up 0 bases and J gave up 6 bases, with 9 bases separating them. The CDR3 has 14 residues. Germline-derived CDR1 and CDR2 are LNHNV and YYDKDF (reference sequence). DNA of the CDR3: TGTGCCACCAGCAGAGACCGCCTTAGTCAGCCCCAGCATTTT. It specifies CATSRDRLSQPQHF.